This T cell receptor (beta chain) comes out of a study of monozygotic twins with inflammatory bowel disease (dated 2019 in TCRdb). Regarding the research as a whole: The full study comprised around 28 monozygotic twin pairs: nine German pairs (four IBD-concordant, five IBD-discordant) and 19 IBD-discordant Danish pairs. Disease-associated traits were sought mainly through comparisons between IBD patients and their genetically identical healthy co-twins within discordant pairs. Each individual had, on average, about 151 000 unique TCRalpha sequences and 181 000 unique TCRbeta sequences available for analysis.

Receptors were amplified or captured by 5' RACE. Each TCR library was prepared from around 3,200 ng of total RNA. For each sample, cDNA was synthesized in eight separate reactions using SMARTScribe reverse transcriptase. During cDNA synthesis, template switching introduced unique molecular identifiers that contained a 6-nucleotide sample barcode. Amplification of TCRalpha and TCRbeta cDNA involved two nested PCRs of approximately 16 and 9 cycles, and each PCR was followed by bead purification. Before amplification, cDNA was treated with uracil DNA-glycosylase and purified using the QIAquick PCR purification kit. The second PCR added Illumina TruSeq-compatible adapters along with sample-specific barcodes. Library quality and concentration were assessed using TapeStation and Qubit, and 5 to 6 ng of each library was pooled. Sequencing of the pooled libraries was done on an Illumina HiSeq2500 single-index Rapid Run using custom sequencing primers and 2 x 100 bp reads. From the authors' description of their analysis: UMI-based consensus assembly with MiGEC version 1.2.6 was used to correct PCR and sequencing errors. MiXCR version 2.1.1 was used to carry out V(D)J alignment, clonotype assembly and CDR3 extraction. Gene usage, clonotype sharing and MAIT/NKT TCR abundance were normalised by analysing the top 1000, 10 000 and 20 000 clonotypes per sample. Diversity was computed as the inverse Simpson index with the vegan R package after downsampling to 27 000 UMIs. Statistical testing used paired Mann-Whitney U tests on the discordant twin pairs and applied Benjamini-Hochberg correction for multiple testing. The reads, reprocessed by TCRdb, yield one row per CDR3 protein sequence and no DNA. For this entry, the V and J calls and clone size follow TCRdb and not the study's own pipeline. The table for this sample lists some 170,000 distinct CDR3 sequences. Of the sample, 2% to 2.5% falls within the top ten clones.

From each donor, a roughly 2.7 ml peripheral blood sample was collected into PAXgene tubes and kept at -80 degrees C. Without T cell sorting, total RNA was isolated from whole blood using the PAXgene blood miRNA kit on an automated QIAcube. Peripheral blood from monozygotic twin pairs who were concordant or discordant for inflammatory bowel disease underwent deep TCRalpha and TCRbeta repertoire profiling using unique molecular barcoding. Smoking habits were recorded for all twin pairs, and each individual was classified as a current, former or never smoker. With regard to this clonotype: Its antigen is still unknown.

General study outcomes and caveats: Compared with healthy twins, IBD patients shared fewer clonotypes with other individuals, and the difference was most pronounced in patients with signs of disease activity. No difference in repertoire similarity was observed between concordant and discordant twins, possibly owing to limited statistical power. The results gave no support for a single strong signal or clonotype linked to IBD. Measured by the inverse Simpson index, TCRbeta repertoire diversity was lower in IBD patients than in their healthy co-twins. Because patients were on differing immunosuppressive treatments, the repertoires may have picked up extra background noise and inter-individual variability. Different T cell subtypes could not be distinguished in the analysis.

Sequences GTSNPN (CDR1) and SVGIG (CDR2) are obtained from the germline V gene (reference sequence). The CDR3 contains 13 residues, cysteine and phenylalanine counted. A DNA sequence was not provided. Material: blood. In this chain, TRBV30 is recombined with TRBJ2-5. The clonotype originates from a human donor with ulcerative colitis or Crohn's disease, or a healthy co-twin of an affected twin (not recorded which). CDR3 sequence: CAWSDPSRETQYF. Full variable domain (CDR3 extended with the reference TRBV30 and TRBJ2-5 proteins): SQTIHQWPATLVQPVGSPLSLECTVEGTSNPNLYWYRQAAGRGLQLLFYSVGIGQISSEVPQNLSASRPQDRQFILSSKKLLLSDSGFYLCAWSDPSRETQYFGPGTRLLVL.